Listed below are T cell receptor beta chains from one sample, sequenced in a study of tumor-infiltrating lymphocytes in localized non-small cell lung cancer. Generated by immunoSEQ multiplex PCR, the TCRdb table keeps only in-frame clones and is missing some. The data show 15,000 to 20,000 clones, about four fifths seen once. The sample consisted of lung tumor tissue. The receptors were sampled from a human donor with non-small cell lung cancer. CDR3s include the opening cysteine and the closing phenylalanine or tryptophan. The order of the fields is V gene, clone size, J gene, D gene, CDR3 protein, CDR3 DNA. D genes are given only for firm matches. Some rows have no size entry. The others give once, few or many, or a class for an expanded clone.

TRBV6-5	.	TRBJ1-1	.	CASTGVMGTEAFF	TGTGCCAGCACGGGGGTCATGGGGACTGAAGCTTTCTTT
TRBV19	.	TRBJ2-1	.	CASSIILAYNEQFF	TGTGCCAGTAGTATCATACTAGCCTACAATGAGCAGTTCTTC
TRBV14	.	TRBJ2-3	.	CASSQDWNTQYF	TGTGCCAGCAGCCAAGATTGGAATACGCAGTATTTT
TRBV19	once	TRBJ1-1	TRBD1	CASSPDRGHTEAFF	TGTGCCAGTAGTCCCGACAGGGGGCATACTGAAGCTTTCTTT
TRBV30	.	TRBJ2-3	.	CAWIAGASSTDTQYF	TGTGCCTGGATTGCCGGAGCCTCTAGCACAGATACGCAGTATTTT
TRBV19	.	TRBJ2-3	.	CASSIWGADTQYF	TGTGCCAGTAGTATTTGGGGCGCAGATACGCAGTATTTT
TRBV7-6	.	TRBJ2-3	.	CASSPRGRGGTDTQYF	TGTGCCAGCAGCCCCAGAGGTAGAGGGGGTACAGATACGCAGTATTTT
TRBV7-8	.	TRBJ2-7	TRBD1	CASSTGQSYEQYF	TGTGCCAGCAGCACGGGACAGTCCTACGAGCAGTACTTC
TRBV19	few	TRBJ1-4	.	CASSAQWGEKLFF	TGTGCCAGTAGTGCACAGTGGGGGGAAAAACTGTTTTTT
TRBV7-2	.	TRBJ1-1	.	CASSLAPVNTEAFF	TGTGCCAGCAGCTTAGCCCCGGTGAACACTGAAGCTTTCTTT
TRBV5-4	.	TRBJ2-1	TRBD2	CAGGGKGQYNEQFF	TGTGCGGGGGGAGGGAAGGGGCAATACAATGAGCAGTTCTTC
TRBV18	.	TRBJ2-2	TRBD1	CASSPVGDRGRELFF	TGTGCCAGCTCACCCGTCGGCGACAGGGGCCGGGAGCTGTTTTTT
TRBV5-5	medium-sized	TRBJ2-7	.	CASLRTDSYEQYF	TGTGCCAGCCTCCGGACAGACTCCTACGAGCAGTACTTC
TRBV6-5	.	TRBJ2-2	.	CASSYSSIAPLGELFF	TGTGCCAGCAGTTACTCATCAATAGCTCCTTTAGGGGAGCTGTTTTTT
TRBV6-5	few	TRBJ2-3	.	CASSYSLGRTDTQYF	TGTGCCAGCAGTTACTCTCTTGGTCGCACAGATACGCAGTATTTT
TRBV4-1	once	TRBJ1-2	TRBD1	CASSPWAGQGGYGYTF	TGCGCCAGCAGCCCCTGGGCGGGACAGGGAGGCTATGGCTACACCTTC
TRBV7-2	.	TRBJ2-7	.	CASSFGIAAGQYF	TGTGCCAGCAGCTTTGGTATAGCGGCGGGGCAGTACTTC
TRBV7-8	.	TRBJ1-1	.	CASSFSGGAPYGAEAFF	TGTGCCAGCAGCTTTTCGGGTGGGGCCCCCTATGGCGCTGAAGCTTTCTTT
TRBV6-5	.	TRBJ2-1	.	CASSYSTLAGNNEQFF	TGTGCCAGCAGTTACTCGACCCTAGCCGGGAACAATGAGCAGTTCTTC
TRBV5-1	.	TRBJ2-5	.	CASSLTYQETQYF	TGCGCCAGCAGCCTGACGTACCAAGAGACCCAGTACTTC
TRBV6-1	.	TRBJ1-5	.	CASSERLQPQHF	TGTGCCAGCAGTGAACGGCTTCAGCCCCAGCATTTT
TRBV10-3	.	TRBJ2-3	.	CAISEGAGSTDTQYF	TGTGCCATCAGTGAAGGGGCAGGGAGCACAGATACGCAGTATTTT
TRBV7-2	.	TRBJ2-7	.	CASSPLGNEQYF	TGTGCCAGCAGCCCCCTGGGGAACGAGCAGTACTTC
TRBV9	.	TRBJ2-7	TRBD1	CASSVGGTGVTYEQYF	TGTGCCAGCAGCGTAGGTGGGACAGGGGTTACCTACGAGCAGTACTTC
TRBV6-6	.	TRBJ1-5	.	CASRQGQRYSNQPQHF	TGTGCCAGCAGACAGGGTCAAAGATATAGCAATCAGCCCCAGCATTTT
TRBV5-6	.	TRBJ2-7	TRBD1	CASSWGQEKYF	TGTGCCAGCAGCTGGGGACAGGAGAAGTACTTC
TRBV5-8	medium-sized	TRBJ1-2	.	CASSLWTDRNYGYTF	TGTGCCAGCAGCTTGTGGACAGATAGAAACTATGGCTACACCTTC
TRBV7-2	.	TRBJ1-2	.	CASTADFTTGTYTF	TGTGCCAGCACCGCGGACTTTACGACAGGAACTTACACCTTC
TRBV5-1	.	TRBJ1-1	.	CASGKEFMNTEAFF	TGCGCCAGCGGAAAGGAGTTCATGAACACTGAAGCTTTCTTT
TRBV21-1	.	TRBJ1-2	.	CASSKAQTQGKSNYGYTF	TGTGCCAGCAGCAAAGCCCAAACACAGGGAAAATCTAACTATGGCTACACCTTC
TRBV2	.	TRBJ1-3	TRBD1	CASSSTGWGQDTIYF	TGTGCCAGCAGTAGTACAGGGTGGGGACAGGACACCATATATTTT
TRBV29-1	.	TRBJ2-5	.	CSVMSIQETQYF	TGCAGCGTGATGAGTATTCAAGAGACCCAGTACTTC
TRBV30	medium-sized	TRBJ1-4	TRBD1	CAWSVRWDRDNEKLFF	TGTGCCTGGAGTGTACGTTGGGACAGGGATAATGAAAAACTGTTTTTT
TRBV6-1	.	TRBJ2-1	.	CASSVRGDSYNEQFF	TGTGCCAGCAGTGTTCGGGGAGACTCCTACAATGAGCAGTTCTTC
TRBV5-1	.	TRBJ2-7	.	CASSPRGQGGEQYF	TGCGCCAGCAGCCCCCGCGGCCAGGGTGGCGAGCAGTACTTC
TRBV10-3	.	TRBJ2-1	TRBD1	CAIKPQGQGNNEQFF	TGTGCCATCAAGCCACAGGGACAGGGGAACAATGAGCAGTTCTTC
TRBV6-5	few	TRBJ2-2	.	CASSKWGNTGELFF	TGTGCCAGCAGTAAATGGGGGAACACCGGGGAGCTGTTTTTT
TRBV5-4	.	TRBJ1-2	TRBD1	CASSRTGGSGYTF	TGTGCCAGCAGCCGGACAGGGGGCTCTGGCTACACCTTC
TRBV19	few	TRBJ1-5	.	CASSPGQKNQPQHF	TGTGCCAGTAGCCCCGGACAGAAGAATCAGCCCCAGCATTTT
TRBV6-4	.	TRBJ2-7	TRBD2	CASSDLVTGGPYEQYF	TGTGCCAGCAGTGACCTTGTTACGGGAGGGCCGTACGAGCAGTACTTC
TRBV2	.	TRBJ1-5	.	CATGSPGQPQHF	TGTGCTACAGGGTCCCCTGGACAGCCCCAGCATTTT
TRBV30	few	TRBJ2-2	TRBD1	CAWSVRWDRDTGELFF	TGTGCCTGGAGTGTACGATGGGACAGGGATACCGGGGAGCTGTTTTTT
TRBV7-2	.	TRBJ2-1	TRBD1	CASSLPGGAGNEQFF	TGTGCCAGCAGCTTACCAGGGGGCGCCGGCAATGAGCAGTTCTTC
TRBV5-4	.	TRBJ2-4	.	CASSLEKGIAKNIQYF	TGTGCCAGCAGCTTGGAAAAGGGGATAGCCAAAAACATTCAGTACTTC
TRBV5-6	.	TRBJ2-3	TRBD2	CASSGRGGSGSCTDTQYF	TGTGCCAGCAGCGGCCGGGGCGGTAGCGGGAGCTGCACAGATACGCAGTATTTT
TRBV7-3	few	TRBJ1-6	.	CASSAEGNSPLHF	TGTGCCAGCAGCGCAGAGGGGAATTCACCCCTCCACTTT
TRBV5-1	.	TRBJ1-2	TRBD1	CASSLETGAYYGYTF	TGCGCCAGCAGCTTGGAGACAGGGGCATACTATGGCTACACCTTC
TRBV6-5	.	TRBJ1-5	.	CASHLDSNQPQHF	TGTGCCAGCCATCTGGACAGCAATCAGCCCCAGCATTTT